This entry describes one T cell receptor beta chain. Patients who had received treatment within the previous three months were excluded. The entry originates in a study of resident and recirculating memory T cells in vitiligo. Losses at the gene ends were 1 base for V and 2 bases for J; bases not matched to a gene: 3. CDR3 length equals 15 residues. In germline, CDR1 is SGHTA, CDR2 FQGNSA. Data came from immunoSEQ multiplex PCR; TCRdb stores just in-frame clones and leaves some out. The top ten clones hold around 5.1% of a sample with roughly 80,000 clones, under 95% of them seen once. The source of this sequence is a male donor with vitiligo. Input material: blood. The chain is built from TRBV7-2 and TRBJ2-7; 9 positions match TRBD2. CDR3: CASSLGGGAPYEQYF. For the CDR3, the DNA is TGTGCCAGCAGCTTAGGCGGGGGGGCCCCCTACGAGCAGTACTTC. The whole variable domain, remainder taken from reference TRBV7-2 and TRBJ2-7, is GAGVSQSPSNKVTEKGKDVELRCDPISGHTALYWYRQSLGQGLEFLIYFQGNSAPDKSGLPSDRFSAERTGGSVSTLTIQRTQQEDSAVYLCASSLGGGAPYEQYFGPGTRLTVT.